This T cell receptor beta chain was documented in a study of shared clonotypes between healthy human individuals. In the study overall: Per-donor plates numbered three CD4 naive, three CD4 memory, two CD8 naive and one CD8 memory.

This CDR3 region has 17 residues. Unmatched junction bases numbered 14, after V lost 7 bases and J lost 4 bases. CDR1 is SGHTA, CDR2 FQGNSA, per germline. Overall study results and limits: Around 4.7% was the fraction of naive CD4 clonotypes found shared across several donors. Read depth was anticipated to influence clonotype sharing among donors. Compared with memory subsets, naive subsets generally had larger estimated richness.

On this clone itself: Its antigen is as yet unknown.

Naive CD8 cells lacked CD45RO, underwent positive selection for CCR7 and left out terminally differentiated effector memory CD45RA+ cells. TCRdb keeps only in-frame clones here, not all; method: immunoSEQ multiplex PCR. The sample consists of about 2.1 million clones, about 92% of them appearing once. The sample comprised naive CD8+ T cells from PBMCs. The chain joins TRBV7-2 to TRBJ2-7, with 12 bases that match TRBD2. The receptor comes from a young man in good health. Some clones in this sample may be carry-over from other donors' samples. The DNA of the CDR3 is TGTGCCAGCACCGTGACTGCTAGCGGGAGGGGCGAGTACGAGCAGTACTTC. This gives the protein CASTVTASGRGEYEQYF.